Listed below are T cell receptor beta chains from one sample, sequenced in a study of blood T cell repertoires in COVID-19. The protocol was immunoSEQ multiplex PCR, while the TCRdb copy is restricted to in-frame clones and leaves out a portion. The sample includes 55,000 or so clones, over 75% seen only once; the top ten take approximately 6.2%. The sample comprised peripheral blood. All receptors derive from a man aged 35 to 55 with acute or convalescent COVID-19. The conserved cysteine and the conserved F or W are not part of the CDR3 here. The order of the fields is clone size, J gene, V gene, CDR3 protein. Clone size appears in some rows only: once, few, many, or a class for an expanded clone.

clone size: NA; J gene: TRBJ1-2; V gene: TRBV27; CDR3 protein: ASSTNRGYGYT
clone size: NA; J gene: TRBJ2-5; V gene: TRBV12-3/TRBV12-4; CDR3 protein: ASSLLLGETQY
clone size: NA; J gene: TRBJ1-6; V gene: TRBV7-2; CDR3 protein: ASSLLGQGNSPLH
clone size: few; J gene: TRBJ1-6; V gene: TRBV19; CDR3 protein: ASSWRSRSEDNSPLH
clone size: NA; J gene: TRBJ2-5; V gene: TRBV29-1; CDR3 protein: SAQGETQY
clone size: NA; J gene: TRBJ1-3; V gene: TRBV30; CDR3 protein: AWSQGARGNTIY
clone size: NA; J gene: TRBJ2-1; V gene: TRBV5-1; CDR3 protein: ASSVGLAGGHEQF
clone size: NA; J gene: TRBJ1-1; V gene: TRBV7-9; CDR3 protein: ASSLEPGIAEAF
clone size: once; J gene: TRBJ1-5; V gene: TRBV7-9; CDR3 protein: ASSLDRVDQPQH
clone size: NA; J gene: TRBJ2-7; V gene: TRBV30; CDR3 protein: AWGRGEGYEQY
clone size: NA; J gene: TRBJ1-4; V gene: TRBV14; CDR3 protein: ASSQVGTGKLF
clone size: NA; J gene: TRBJ2-1; V gene: TRBV12-3/TRBV12-4; CDR3 protein: ASSHYNEQF
clone size: NA; J gene: TRBJ1-1; V gene: TRBV3-1/TRBV3-2; CDR3 protein: ASSQDRGKSEAF
clone size: NA; J gene: TRBJ2-1; V gene: TRBV19; CDR3 protein: ASSYLAGPYNEQF
clone size: NA; J gene: TRBJ2-7; V gene: TRBV5-1; CDR3 protein: ASSLEGREDEQY
clone size: NA; J gene: TRBJ2-3; V gene: TRBV7-9; CDR3 protein: ASQVGADTQY
clone size: few; J gene: TRBJ2-7; V gene: TRBV6-5; CDR3 protein: ASSPLGQEAYEQY
clone size: few; J gene: TRBJ1-5; V gene: TRBV6-5; CDR3 protein: ASSYQGQGNQPQH
clone size: NA; J gene: TRBJ1-1; V gene: TRBV12-3/TRBV12-4; CDR3 protein: ASRGTGDTEAF
clone size: NA; J gene: TRBJ2-5; V gene: TRBV5-4; CDR3 protein: ASSLEYQETQY
clone size: once; J gene: TRBJ1-2; V gene: TRBV5-1; CDR3 protein: ASSGQGDYGYT
clone size: NA; J gene: TRBJ1-1; V gene: TRBV24-1; CDR3 protein: ATSGSSPGMNTEAF
clone size: NA; J gene: TRBJ1-3; V gene: TRBV5-6; CDR3 protein: ASSQGLTGGNTIY
clone size: NA; J gene: TRBJ2-5; V gene: TRBV4-2; CDR3 protein: ASSQPGTRGVGETQY
clone size: once; J gene: TRBJ2-1; V gene: TRBV5-1; CDR3 protein: ASSPQVSSYNEQF
clone size: NA; J gene: TRBJ2-7; V gene: TRBV11-1; CDR3 protein: ASSRSFDYEQY
clone size: NA; J gene: TRBJ2-1; V gene: TRBV7-2; CDR3 protein: ASRVTSGIYNEQF
clone size: NA; J gene: TRBJ1-6; V gene: TRBV28; CDR3 protein: ASSLYGGFPGIPLH
clone size: NA; J gene: TRBJ2-1; V gene: TRBV3-1/TRBV3-2; CDR3 protein: ASSVDYGQF
clone size: NA; J gene: TRBJ2-3; V gene: TRBV11-2; CDR3 protein: ASSLDPTSGRPDTQY
clone size: NA; J gene: TRBJ1-1; V gene: TRBV10-2; CDR3 protein: ASSETGRRYTEAF
clone size: NA; J gene: TRBJ2-7; V gene: TRBV10-3; CDR3 protein: AISEGTSGRASYEQY
clone size: NA; J gene: TRBJ2-7; V gene: TRBV9; CDR3 protein: ASRPGGGPGEQY
clone size: NA; J gene: TRBJ1-1; V gene: TRBV5-4; CDR3 protein: ASSPRGGRGTEAF
clone size: NA; J gene: TRBJ2-2; V gene: TRBV12-3/TRBV12-4; CDR3 protein: ASSPLNTGELF
clone size: NA; J gene: TRBJ2-3; V gene: TRBV3-1/TRBV3-2; CDR3 protein: ASSKRLAGGRNTQY
clone size: NA; J gene: TRBJ1-1; V gene: TRBV5-5; CDR3 protein: ASTRRGETEAF
clone size: NA; J gene: TRBJ2-5; V gene: TRBV30; CDR3 protein: AWSVRTAGPPPAQY
clone size: NA; J gene: TRBJ1-1; V gene: TRBV5-1; CDR3 protein: ASSLVPGSREAF
clone size: NA; J gene: TRBJ1-5; V gene: TRBV6-1; CDR3 protein: ASSEDRGLQPQH
clone size: NA; J gene: TRBJ2-4; V gene: TRBV9; CDR3 protein: ASSPRASGSGTWAKNIQY
clone size: few; J gene: TRBJ1-5; V gene: TRBV12-5; CDR3 protein: ASGLRLQGRNQPQH
clone size: NA; J gene: TRBJ2-3; V gene: TRBV19; CDR3 protein: ARGGRLDTDTQY
clone size: NA; J gene: TRBJ1-2; V gene: TRBV5-1; CDR3 protein: ASSSGGERGYT
clone size: once; J gene: TRBJ2-7; V gene: TRBV5-6; CDR3 protein: ASSPGTGLYEQY
clone size: NA; J gene: TRBJ2-1; V gene: TRBV11-3; CDR3 protein: ASSRRGGTVYNEQF
clone size: NA; J gene: TRBJ1-1; V gene: TRBV27; CDR3 protein: ASRVTGINTEAF
clone size: once; J gene: TRBJ2-2; V gene: TRBV6-5; CDR3 protein: ASSYFRNTGELF
clone size: once; J gene: TRBJ2-3; V gene: TRBV29-1; CDR3 protein: SVGKGPSTDTQY
clone size: NA; J gene: TRBJ2-1; V gene: TRBV7-6; CDR3 protein: ASSPQGLAGGGNEQF
clone size: NA; J gene: TRBJ2-2; V gene: TRBV4-1; CDR3 protein: ASSHRPGQGNTGELF
clone size: NA; J gene: TRBJ1-1; V gene: TRBV19; CDR3 protein: ASLRDGLPGGYTEAF
clone size: NA; J gene: TRBJ2-7; V gene: TRBV11-2; CDR3 protein: ASSLTTGTSYEQY
clone size: once; J gene: TRBJ2-7; V gene: TRBV7-6; CDR3 protein: ASSLAAGSYEQY
clone size: once; J gene: TRBJ2-1; V gene: TRBV5-1; CDR3 protein: ASRVEVGSYNEQF
clone size: NA; J gene: TRBJ2-2; V gene: TRBV14; CDR3 protein: ASSQDRGTSGFTGELF
clone size: NA; J gene: TRBJ1-1; V gene: TRBV5-1; CDR3 protein: ASSTEVRGNTEAF
clone size: NA; J gene: TRBJ1-1; V gene: TRBV30; CDR3 protein: AWAGQGVTEAF
clone size: NA; J gene: TRBJ2-7; V gene: TRBV7-8; CDR3 protein: ASSHELHSNSYEQY
clone size: NA; J gene: TRBJ2-6; V gene: TRBV18; CDR3 protein: ASSPPQGANVLT